In this sample, the clone carrying this TCR beta chain turned up a few times. The data originate from a study of patients and donors after allogeneic stem cell transplantation. Each CDR3 protein gets one entry after TCRdb re-called the RT-PCR reads with MiXCR. Seen here are about 15,000 distinct CDR3 sequences, 27% observed once, and the top ten hold around 33%. Germline V gene sequence: CDR1 KGHSH, CDR2 LQKENI. This CDR3 region has 14 residues. The germline V and J ends were trimmed by 3 bases and 5 bases, with 8 bases remaining between them. J is TRBJ1-6 and V is TRBV18; D unclear. The sample consisted of blood, either unsorted or a sorted T cell fraction (not recorded which). The sequence derives from a human donor who was either an allogeneic HSCT recipient or a stem cell or donor lymphocyte infusion donor (not recorded which). It is not recorded whose cells these are; they may come from a transplant donor. The CDR3 loop is CASSPQKDNSPLHF. The CDR3 coding sequence is TGTGCCAGCTCACCCCAAAAAGATAATTCACCCCTCCACTTT.